The clone carrying this T cell receptor (beta chain) has only a few counts. The antigen is unknown. The data derive from a study of blood T cells in healthy people across ages. Study outcomes and limitations: Unsorted PBMC input precluded a conclusive naive versus antigen-experienced comparison.

Ranging in age from roughly 6 to 90, the donors were healthy Caucasian individuals from Russia. Germline V lookup: CDR1 SGHTA, CDR2 FQGNSA. The CDR3 spans 14 residues. Trimming removed 6 bases from V and 4 bases from J, with 15 bases in between. PCR was performed a second time for about 7 to 11 cycles using a sample-barcoded 5' primer and a J-beta primer mix. A template-switch adaptor with 12 random nucleotides tagged each cDNA molecule. Researchers report that each sample yielded at least 3 million CDR3-containing paired-end reads. Using its own MiXCR run on the 5' RACE reads, TCRdb lists one record per CDR3 protein. The sample lists about 730,000 distinct CDR3 sequences; roughly two fifths were seen once.

The receptor comes from a woman in her sixties in good health. The rearrangement links TRBV7-2 to TRBJ1-1, with D possibly matching TRBD1 (6 bases). Sequenced material: blood. Here the CDR3 reads CASSSPGAGTEAFF. The CDR3 DNA reads as TGTGCCAGCAGTTCCCCAGGGGCGGGCACTGAAGCTTTCTTT. The full variable domain, in which reference TRBV7-2 and TRBJ1-1 provide the parts outside the CDR3, is GAGVSQSPSNKVTEKGKDVELRCDPISGHTALYWYRQSLGQGLEFLIYFQGNSAPDKSGLPSDRFSAERTGGSVSTLTIQRTQQEDSAVYLCASSSPGAGTEAFFGQGTRLTVV.